The present TCR beta chain was sequenced within a study of T cell responses to AZD1222 COVID-19 vaccine (dated by TCRdb to about 2021). As for the study more broadly: TCR sequencing was performed for fewer than 250 trial participants, of whom about 210 were given two doses of AZD1222 and approximately 25 were given two doses of MenACWY control vaccine. Trial participants were enrolled into age subgroups of 18-55, 56-69 and 70-plus years, which contained approximately 150, 28 and 58 TCR-sequenced participants, respectively. The paper's findings and limits, for the study overall: Epitopes outside the regions mutated in the B.1.351 and B.1.1.7 variants were reportedly recognized by nearly half of the unique spike-specific TCRs. In the small 56-69-year group, the increase in depth fell short of significance, most likely because of low power. The vaccine-associated CD4 TCRs covered the entire spike protein, and the dominant responses fell in regions 160-218 and 743-854. Participants were mostly white British, with more females than males. The authors suggested clonal diversity may have been underestimated. After two AZD1222 doses, spike-specific TCR breadth and depth were significantly higher than at day 0 and than in MenACWY recipients. Because no samples from the day 14 peak response were available, repertoires could be characterized only after the peak T cell response. Conclusions about previously exposed vaccinees were limited because only a handful of AZD1222 recipients were SARS-CoV-2 seropositive at baseline.

The CDR3 regions of human TCRbeta chains were analyzed by immunosequencing. Regarding the original processing steps: TCRs in the repertoires were matched against a reference library of SARS-CoV-2-specific TCRs that had been generated with the MIRA antigen-specificity platform. Breadth meant the fraction of unique TCRs that were SARS-CoV-2-associated, whereas depth meant the fraction of total T cells that were SARS-CoV-2-associated. Using the MIRA data, every spike-specific TCR was mapped to the spike region that the TCR reacted to and assigned to either a CD4 or a CD8 class. Log10-transformed breadth and depth values were compared by one-way ANOVA with Sidak's multiple comparisons tests. TCRdb limited this immuneACCESS table to in-frame rearrangements with V and J called. A share of clones is missing; checked studies link under half to unresolved V genes, and the rest is unexplained. Clonal size and the V and J genes are those of that table, whereas D and trimming came from the DNA. A total of roughly 120,000 clones appear in this sample, 70% to 90% of them only once. Together, the top ten hold roughly 3.9% of the sample.

This clone was seen only once. Its antigen is still unknown. Nothing much larger sits one base from this clone, and base qualities are not available. The time point label of this sample denotes: baseline before first vaccination. The treatment or condition label, read with the paper, signifies: meningococcal conjugate vaccine given as trial control. Vaccinee samples came from UK trials COV001 and COV002, including a single-blind randomized controlled phase 2/3 trial of AZD1222 (ChAdOx1 nCoV-19) in healthy adults. For TCRbeta chain sequencing, PBMC samples from trial participants were taken at day 0 and at day 28 after the second dose. The germline V gene yields SGHAT for CDR1 and FQNNGV for CDR2. From the cysteine up to the phenylalanine, the CDR3 has a length of 12 residues. Only the CDR3 DNA stays, 36 bases, in frame from base 1. The junction shows trimming of 2 bases on V and 3 bases on J, plus 4 bases between the germline ends.

The chain joins TRBV11-2 to TRBJ1-1, with the D gene not confidently named. This receptor was obtained from an adult in good health. The source material was peripheral blood, sampled on day 0 of MenACWY control vaccination. The CDR3 has the sequence CASSLQDTEAFF. DNA sequence: TGTGCCAGCAGCTTACAGGACACTGAAGCTTTCTTT. Supplemented by the reference TRBV11-2 and TRBJ1-1 proteins around the CDR3, the complete variable domain is EAGVAQSPRYKIIEKRQSVAFWCNPISGHATLYWYQQILGQGPKLLIQFQNNGVVDDSQLPKDRFSAERLKGVDSTLKIQPAKLEDSAVYLCASSLQDTEAFFGQGTRLTVV.